This entry lists 30 T cell receptor beta chains sequenced from one sample in a study of T-cell reconstitution after alpha-beta-depleted transplantation in children. The library targeted TCRbeta and was prepared with unique molecular identifiers. TCRdb recomputed calls from the PCR reads with MiXCR, one row per CDR3 protein. The sample gives about 200,000 distinct CDR3 sequences, 5.5% to 7% of which show up once; under 6% is in the top ten. This specimen was PBMCs, taken before TCRalphabeta/CD19-depleted stem cell transplant. These receptors were collected from a girl under two years old with combined immunodeficiency, due to receive a stem cell transplant.

There are many counts of this clonotype. This sequence joins TRBV28 and TRBJ1-5; a weak D match, TRBD1 (6 bases). Germline CDR1 MDHEN, CDR2 SYDVKM. The CDR3 covers 15 residues. V lost 6 bases and J 3 bases, leaving 15 bases between the germline ends. The CDR3 DNA sequence: TGTGCCAGCAGACGGGGGCGCTGGGACAATCAGCCCCAGCATTTT. Translating gives CASRRGRWDNQPQHF.

On this clonotype: Compared with germline, one end of the junction differs, possibly owing to a read error. The CDR3 DNA follows: TGTGCCAGCACCCCACCTGGGGCTAGCGGGGGGGTTTACAATGGGCAGTTCTTC. Translated: CASTPPGASGGVYNGQFF. The rearrangement uses TRBV7-8 and TRBJ2-1; 12 bases agree with TRBD2. The CDR3 length is 18 residues. Germline V CDR1 and CDR2: SGHVS, FQNEAQ.

The chain has TRBV19 and TRBJ2-5; a weak D match, TRBD1 (6 bases). The CDR3 is 14 amino acids. Germline V gives CDR1 LNHDA, CDR2 SQIVND (reference sequence). V was trimmed by 6 bases and J by 5 bases, leaving 16 bases between them. CDR3 in DNA: TGTGCCAGTAGCCCCGGGACATACGTGGAGACCCAGTACTTC. Amino acids: CASSPGTYVETQYF.

Regarding this clonotype: A much larger clone lies a single base off, so this may be a read error. The rearrangement uses TRBV7-8 and TRBJ2-4; D gene ambiguous. CDR1 is SGHVS, CDR2 FQNEAQ, per germline. The CDR3 consists of 15 residues. CDR3 coding DNA: TGTGCCAGCAGCTCAAATCGGTTAGCCAAAAACATTGAGTACTTC. This codes for CASSSNRLAKNIEYF.

This clonotype has ten or more counts. The genes are TRBV29-1 and TRBJ1-1; no definite D call. The V gene's germline CDR1 is SQVTM and CDR2 ANQGSEA. The CDR3 runs to 14 residues. This chain's CDR3 is CSDGEGIMNTEAFF. The CDR3 coding sequence is TGCAGTGATGGGGAGGGAATAATGAACACTGAAGCTTTCTTT.

This clonotype was seen repeatedly, ten times or more. J is TRBJ1-1 and V is TRBV10-3; D is possibly TRBD1 (6 bases). The CDR3 totals 15 residues. Germline loops: CDR1 ENHRY, CDR2 SYGVKD. Trimming took 6 bases from V and 0 from J, leaving 14 bases between them. Written as DNA, the CDR3 is TGTGCCATCAGCAGGGGTGAGGGACTGAACACTGAAGCTTTCTTT. Translation gives CAISRGEGLNTEAFF.

This clonotype was counted at least ten times. The chain carries TRBV25-1 and TRBJ2-7, with TRBD1 matching 10 bases. The CDR3 consists of 16 residues. CDR1 MGHDK and CDR2 SYGVNS come from the germline V gene. Trimming cost V 0 bases and J 3 bases; bases outside gene matches: 5. CDR3 sequence: CASSEYKGQGSYEQYF. The CDR3 coding sequence is TGTGCCAGCAGTGAATATAAGGGACAGGGGAGCTACGAGCAGTACTTC.

This clonotype was seen ten or more times. The chain is built from TRBV20-1 and TRBJ2-1, with 8 bases fitting TRBD1. The CDR3 length is 14 residues. Germline CDR1 is DFQATT and CDR2 is SNEGSKA (reference sequence). The V and J ends lost 4 bases and 3 bases, in that order; junction bases with no gene match: 5. The CDR3 DNA sequence: TGCAGTGCTACCGACAGGGGACTCTACAATGAGCAGTTCTTC. Translation: CSATDRGLYNEQFF.

This clonotype was counted ten times or more. CDR3 sequence (DNA): TGTGCCAGCACTAGACCCTACGAGCAGTACTTC. Protein sequence: CASTRPYEQYF. The rearrangement uses TRBV2 and TRBJ2-7; D remains ambiguous. Germline CDR1 reads SNHLY; CDR2 reads FYNNEI. The CDR3 is 11 residues long. The V end lost 7 bases, the J end lost 2 bases, and 6 bases lay between the germline ends.

This clonotype was observed many times. The chain joins TRBV7-9 to TRBJ2-2; tentatively, D is TRBD1 (6 bases). The germline gives CDR1 SEHNR, CDR2 FQNEAQ (reference sequence). This CDR3 has 14 amino acids. The V gene lost 7 bases and the J gene lost 5 bases, with 14 bases spanning the gap. The CDR3 DNA reads as TGTGCCAGCAACCAGGGGCGGTGGACCGGGGAGCTGTTTTTT. Encoded protein: CASNQGRWTGELFF.

This clonotype showed up many times. This chain links TRBV4-3 with TRBJ1-3; TRBD1 aligns across 8 bases. This CDR3 spans 15 amino acids. The germline V gene has CDR1 LGHNA and CDR2 YSLEER. The junction had 6 bases not matched to a gene; V was cut back by 4 bases and J by 4 bases. The CDR3 bases are TGCGCCAGCAGCCGCGACAGGGGATCAGGAAACACCATATATTTT. Its protein is CASSRDRGSGNTIYF.

In this sample, this clonotype turned up many times. This chain joins TRBV24-1 and TRBJ1-1; the D gene is possibly TRBD1 (6 bases). CDR1 and CDR2 from the germline V gene are KGHDR and SFDVKD. There are 13 residues in the CDR3. V lost 9 bases to trimming and J lost 4 bases, with 14 bases between them. The DNA for the CDR3 is TGTGCCACCCAGAGGGGGGGCGGCACTGAAGCTTTCTTT. Amino acids: CATQRGGGTEAFF.

This clonotype was observed at least ten times. The chain uses TRBV6-1 and TRBJ2-2, with 11 nucleotides matching TRBD1. Germline lookup yields CDR1 MNHNS and CDR2 SASEGT. The CDR3 extends over 16 amino acids. V lost 6 bases, J lost 4 bases, and 7 bases stayed unmatched. The CDR3: CASSPGTGGPTGELFF. The CDR3 coding sequence is TGTGCCAGCAGCCCCGGGACAGGGGGACCCACCGGGGAGCTGTTTTTT.

This clonotype was seen at least ten times. The chain links TRBV11-3 to TRBJ2-7; D perhaps matches TRBD2 (6 bases). Per the germline V gene, CDR1 is SGHNT and CDR2 is YENEEA. The CDR3 runs to 17 residues. The V and J ends lost 0 bases and 3 bases respectively, with 18 bases between them. The CDR3, as DNA: TGTGCCAGCAGCTTAGATGGCGGGGATCTGGTAGGCTACGAGCAGTACTTC. Its translation is CASSLDGGDLVGYEQYF.

In its sample, this clonotype was seen a few times. The chain employs TRBV4-2 and TRBJ1-1; D gene unclear. The length of the CDR3 is 13 residues. CDR1 and CDR2 from the germline V gene are LGHNA and YNFKEQ. The V end lost 0 bases, the J end lost 11 bases, and 13 bases lay between the germline ends. The CDR3 loop reads CASSQDLLSGAFF. The DNA for the CDR3 is TGTGCCAGCAGCCAAGACTTGCTCTCTGGGGCTTTCTTT.

A note on this clonotype: A much larger clone lies one base from this, so it may be a read error. The chain carries TRBV18 and TRBJ1-1, with a tentative D call TRBD1 (6 bases). The CDR3 runs 13 residues. Germline-derived CDR1 and CDR2 are KGHSH and LQKENI. CDR3 region: CVSSRAGVTEAFF. The CDR3 DNA reads TGTGTCAGCTCACGAGCAGGGGTCACTGAAGCTTTCTTT.

With regard to this clonotype: A much larger clone is a single base away; this may be a read error. The rearrangement uses TRBV6-5 and TRBJ2-1; 14 positions agree with TRBD2. Germline V gene sequence: CDR1 MNHEY, CDR2 SVGAGI. The CDR3 length is 17 residues. The CDR3 DNA is TGTGCCAGCAGTCACTCCCCGACTAGCGGGAGGGCCGATGAGCAGTTCTTC. It yields the protein CASSHSPTSGRADEQFF.

This clonotype was found a few times. V is TRBV7-2 and J is TRBJ2-3; D is uncertain. Trimming shortened V by 4 bases and J by 4 bases, and 9 bases separated the two germline ends. CDR1 and CDR2 (germline): SGHTA, FQGNSA. This CDR3 comprises 13 residues. The DNA for the CDR3 is TGTGCCAGCAGCTCCATAGGCGCAGATACGCAGTATTTT. It translates to CASSSIGADTQYF.

This clonotype showed up many times. The rearrangement links TRBV7-8 to TRBJ2-3; possible D gene TRBD2, 6 bases. This CDR3 region has 16 residues. V was pared by 5 bases and J by 5 bases, with 20 bases between. The germline V gene encodes CDR1 SGHVS and CDR2 FQNEAQ. Written as DNA, the CDR3 is TGTGCCAGCAGCAAGGGACTCTCGGCGTACGGAGATACGCAGTATTTT. Residues: CASSKGLSAYGDTQYF. The variable domain in full, with the rest retrieved from reference TRBV7-8 and TRBJ2-3, is GAGVSQSPRYKVAKRGQDVALRCDPISGHVSLFWYQQALGQGPEFLTYFQNEAQLDKSGLPSDRFFAERPEGSVSTLKIQRTQQEDSAVYLCASSKGLSAYGDTQYFGPGTRLTVL.

The rearrangement joins TRBV11-2 to TRBJ2-7; D is unclear. The germline V and J ends were trimmed by 0 bases and 3 bases, with 15 bases remaining between them. The CDR3 contains 16 residues. Per the germline V gene, CDR1 is SGHAT and CDR2 is FQNNGV. CDR3: CASSLDRWPSLYEQYF. The CDR3 coding sequence is TGTGCCAGCAGCTTAGATCGATGGCCGAGCCTCTACGAGCAGTACTTC.

This clonotype was observed a handful of times. J is TRBJ2-7 and V is TRBV7-9; D perhaps matches TRBD1 (6 bases). V lost 5 bases to trimming and J lost 0 bases, with 14 bases between them. Germline V gives CDR1 SEHNR, CDR2 FQNEAQ (reference sequence). CDR3 length equals 15 residues. The CDR3 coding sequence is TGTGCCAGCAGCGATGGGACAAAAACCTCCTACGAGCAGTACTTC. This encodes CASSDGTKTSYEQYF.

In its sample, this clonotype was seen many times. The chain links TRBV7-9 to TRBJ1-4; D is uncertain. With 2 bases removed from V and 0 bases from J, the gap between germline ends came to 22 bases. CDR1 is SEHNR and CDR2 is FQNEAQ in the germline V gene (reference sequence). This CDR3 is 20 amino acids long. The CDR3 DNA reads TGTGCCAGCAGCTTACGGTGGCCGGCTAGCAGTCTTGCAACTAATGAAAAACTGTTTTTT. Translation: CASSLRWPASSLATNEKLFF.

This clonotype has ten or more counts. The chain couples TRBV28 to TRBJ2-1; TRBD1 agrees at 8 bases. CDR1 is MDHEN and CDR2 is SYDVKM in the germline V gene. The junction had 8 bases not matched to a gene; V was cut back by 0 bases and J by 4 bases. CDR3 length: 17 amino acids. CDR3 in amino acids: CASSLCTDREVYNEQFF. The CDR3 nucleotides read TGTGCCAGCAGTTTATGCACGGACAGGGAGGTTTACAATGAGCAGTTCTTC. The full variable domain, its missing parts supplied by reference TRBV28 and TRBJ2-1, is DVKVTQSSRYLVKRTGEKVFLECVQDMDHENMFWYRQDPGLGLRLIYFSYDVKMKEKGDIPEGYSVSREKKERFSLILESASTNQTSMYLCASSLCTDREVYNEQFFGPGTRLTVL.

In this sample, this clonotype turned up many times. The chain has TRBV6-2 or TRBV6-3 and TRBJ2-1, with D possibly being TRBD2 (5 bases). Trimming shortened V by 6 bases and J by 7 bases, and 16 bases separated the two germline ends. There are 14 residues in the CDR3. CDR1 and CDR2 from the germline V gene are MNHEY and SVGEGT. The CDR3 reads CASSPGLPWNEQFF. CDR3 in DNA: TGTGCCAGCAGCCCCGGACTCCCGTGGAATGAGCAGTTCTTC.

This clonotype came up many times. The V call is TRBV20-1, the J call TRBJ2-4; perhaps TRBD1 as D (5 bases). The ends were cut back, 3 bases at V and 2 bases at J, with 8 bases in the middle. The germline gives CDR1 DFQATT, CDR2 SNEGSKA (reference sequence). This CDR3 is built from 13 residues. CDR3 region: CSASGATKNIQYF. In DNA form, the CDR3 reads TGCAGTGCTAGTGGGGCCACCAAAAACATTCAGTACTTC.

This clonotype was observed at least ten times. The gene calls are TRBV5-1 and TRBJ2-7; either TRBD1 or TRBD2 may supply D (5 bases each). Germline CDR1 and CDR2: SGHRS and YFSETQ. This CDR3 region has 16 residues. The V end was cut by 0 bases, the J end by 3 bases, with 16 bases between. DNA for the CDR3: TGCGCCAGCAGCTTGGATCCGGGAAGGGGAGTCTACGAGCAGTACTTC. It codes for CASSLDPGRGVYEQYF.

This clonotype was detected many times. The chain carries TRBV29-1 and TRBJ2-7; no clear D gene. The CDR3 has 14 residues. With 3 bases removed from V and 6 bases from J, the gap between germline ends came to 18 bases. CDR1 is SQVTM, CDR2 ANQGSEA, per germline. CDR3: CSVESSGTSGEQYF. The CDR3 DNA reads as TGCAGCGTTGAGTCTTCAGGTACTTCTGGCGAGCAGTACTTC.

This clonotype was recorded many times. The chain carries TRBV13 and TRBJ2-1; D is perhaps TRBD2 (6 bases). From germline, CDR1 is PRHDT and CDR2 FYEKMQ (reference sequence). This CDR3 has 14 amino acids. Trimming stripped 6 bases from V and 2 bases from J, with 11 bases between. This CDR3 is CASRGGQTYNEQFF. CDR3 DNA: TGTGCCAGCAGGGGGGGTCAAACCTACAATGAGCAGTTCTTC.

This clonotype showed up many times. This chain connects TRBV5-5 to TRBJ2-2, with D possibly matching TRBD1 (5 bases). Deletions cut 0 bases from V and 7 bases from J, with 16 bases between. The germline V gene encodes CDR1 SGHKS and CDR2 YYEKEE (reference sequence). CDR3 size: 16 residues. Here the CDR3 reads CASSLGSAGFVGELFF. CDR3 DNA sequence: TGTGCCAGCAGCTTGGGGAGTGCAGGGTTCGTCGGGGAGCTGTTTTTT.

This clonotype was recorded many times. The rearrangement links TRBV19 to TRBJ2-1; D unclear. Germline CDR1 reads LNHDA; CDR2 reads SQIVND (reference sequence). Trimming shortened V by 3 bases and J by 3 bases, and 9 bases separated the two germline ends. The CDR3 length is 14 residues. This chain's CDR3 is CASSIGNSYNEQFF. The CDR3 DNA is TGTGCCAGTAGTATTGGGAACAGCTACAATGAGCAGTTCTTC.